This T cell receptor (beta chain) appears in the sequencing data of a study of post-analysis software for immune sequencing data. At the level of the study: In terms of disease course, relapsing-remitting, secondary progressive and progressive-relapsing multiple sclerosis were included.

Remarks on this clonotype: As yet, its antigen is unknown.

Germline CDR1 and CDR2: MGHRA and YSYEKL. This CDR3 has 15 amino acids. With V trimmed by 4 bases and J by 9 bases, 9 bases remained unmatched. Study results and caveats: TRBV5-6, TRBV5-1 and TRBV20-1 belonged to a set of roughly five TRBV segments that were more frequent in patients than controls.

TCR beta cDNA libraries had unique molecular identifiers. TCRdb analysed the PCR reads with MiXCR anew, one entry per CDR3 protein. Of approximately 730,000 distinct CDR3 sequences in the sample, about 27% were seen once. The sample taken for sequencing was blood. This chain joins TRBV4-1 and TRBJ2-2; 9 nucleotides align to TRBD1. The sequence derives from a girl aged 5-17 years with multiple sclerosis. The CDR3 DNA sequence: TGCGCCAGCAGCCGGCCGGGACAGGGATCCCGGGAGCTGTTTTTT. It translates to CASSRPGQGSRELFF.